This passage covers 8 T cell receptor beta chains from one sample sequenced in a study of cytomegalovirus exposure and HLA in healthy donors. The repertoire was sequenced with immunoSEQ multiplex PCR; TCRdb's copy has only in-frame clones and lacks some. This sample has about 73,000 clones, with approximately 95% found just once. Input material: PBMCs. These receptors were collected from a man younger than 35 in good health and CMV-seronegative.

The genes are TRBV19 and TRBJ1-1; D not certain. Germline values: CDR1 LNHDA, CDR2 SQIVND (reference sequence). With 7 bases removed from V and 2 bases from J, the gap between germline ends came to 5 bases. The CDR3 extends over 11 amino acids. The CDR3 protein is CASTVNTEAFF. For the CDR3, the DNA is TGTGCCAGTACAGTAAACACTGAAGCTTTCTTT.

V usage is TRBV2 and J usage is TRBJ2-5; 12 bases fit TRBD1. The CDR3 is 15 amino acids. CDR1 and CDR2 from the germline V gene are SNHLY and FYNNEI. The V and J ends lost 6 bases and 7 bases, in that order; junction bases with no gene match: 9. The CDR3 loop reads CASSLGTGGKGTQYF. Here the CDR3 DNA reads TGTGCCAGCAGCCTAGGGACAGGGGGCAAAGGGACCCAGTACTTC.

This clone was found once. The V gene is TRBV7-6, the J gene TRBJ1-2; 7 nucleotides match TRBD1. The V gene's germline CDR1 is SGHVS and CDR2 FNYEAQ. CDR3 length: 17 residues. V shed 1 base and J 5 bases; nucleotides not matched to a gene: 13. The CDR3 DNA is TGTGCCAGCAGCTTAGTAGGAGGGGACAGTGAAGGATATGGCTACACCTTC. Encoded protein: CASSLVGGDSEGYGYTF.

This clone showed up just once. This chain connects TRBV6-1 to TRBJ1-4; TRBD1 agrees at 7 bases. The germline V gene has CDR1 MNHNS and CDR2 SASEGT. The junction had 4 bases not matched to a gene; V was cut back by 1 base and J by 8 bases. The length of the CDR3 is 14 residues. CDR3 residues: CASSEDRGLEKLFF. The CDR3 bases are TGTGCCAGCAGTGAAGACAGGGGATTGGAAAAACTGTTTTTT.

The count of this clone is one. V is TRBV7-8 and J is TRBJ2-3; 7 bases are a match to TRBD1. V lost 5 bases to trimming and J lost 4 bases; unmatched junction nucleotides: 9. Germline CDR1 and CDR2: SGHVS and FQNEAQ. CDR3 length equals 15 residues. The CDR3 DNA reads TGTGCCAGCAGCCCCACCACCACAGGGGCAGATACGCAGTATTTT. Translating it yields CASSPTTTGADTQYF.

This chain links TRBV5-1 with TRBJ1-1; TRBD1 is a possible D gene (6 bases). The germline CDR1 and CDR2 sequences are SGHRS and YFSETQ. The CDR3 consists of 15 residues. The V end was cut by 4 bases, the J end by 0 bases, with 13 bases between. The CDR3 sequence: CASSLSGVLNTEAFF. DNA of the CDR3: TGCGCCAGCAGCCTCTCAGGGGTTTTGAACACTGAAGCTTTCTTT.

The rearrangement links TRBV27 to TRBJ2-7; 9 bases are shared with TRBD1. There are 13 residues in the CDR3. Looked up from germline, CDR1 is MNHEY and CDR2 is SMNVEV (reference sequence). V lost 2 bases to trimming and J lost 7 bases; unmatched junction nucleotides: 3. CDR3 amino acids: CASSLGQGMEQYF. The CDR3 DNA sequence: TGTGCCAGCAGTTTAGGACAGGGGATGGAGCAGTACTTC.

This clone was seen only a few times. The chain has TRBV5-1 and TRBJ2-1; D possibly corresponds to TRBD1 (5 bases). From germline, CDR1 is SGHRS and CDR2 YFSETQ. The CDR3 spans 15 residues. V was trimmed by 0 bases and J by 11 bases, leaving 18 bases between them. DNA of the CDR3: TGCGCCAGCAGCTTGGCCGGGCAATCTGGGGCGAAGCAGTTCTTC. This gives the protein CASSLAGQSGAKQFF.